The clone carrying this T cell receptor (beta chain) has just a few counts. This record belongs to a study of blood T cell repertoires in COVID-19. Across the whole study: In each case, the material was cDNA or gDNA derived from T cells, B-cell-depleted T cells, or PBMCs.

V lost 5 bases to trimming and J lost 5 bases, with 9 bases between them. This CDR3 is 13 amino acids long. Germline CDR1 is SEHNR and CDR2 is FQNEAQ (reference sequence). Using immunoSEQ multiplex PCR, the repertoire was profiled, and TCRdb retains in-frame clones only, with some absent. Of 25,000 to 30,000 clones in the sample, around 90% are singletons; the top ten hold roughly 15%. Sequences were obtained from peripheral blood. This TCR came from a human donor in a cohort sampled during active COVID-19. This chain joins TRBV7-9 and TRBJ2-2; D gene ambiguous. Written as DNA, the CDR3 is TGTGCCAGCAGCCAAGGAGTAACCGGGGAGCTGTTTTTT. This translates into CASSQGVTGELFF.